The 17 T cell receptor beta chains given below trace back to one sample, sequenced in a study of read filtering for tumor transcriptome and immune sequencing. The library was built from about 400 ng RNA with molecular barcoded adaptors for alpha/delta and beta/gamma chains. TCRdb re-derived calls from the reads in MiXCR, one entry per CDR3 protein. Seen here are about 40,000 distinct CDR3 sequences, 12% to 15% observed once, and the top ten hold 25% to 30%. What was sequenced was a population of CD138-negative cells sorted from bone marrow. The receptors shown here come from a donor at least 40 years old with multiple myeloma.

This clonotype has a count of ten or more. The CDR3 is CASSQSRGGNNQPQHF. The CDR3 region has the DNA TGTGCCAGCAGCCAAAGTCGGGGGGGGAACAATCAGCCCCAGCATTTT. V and J are TRBV7-3 and TRBJ1-5; D might be TRBD1 (5 bases). The CDR3 length is 16 residues. V lost 5 bases and J lost 3, with 17 bases in between. Looked up from germline, CDR1 is SGHTA and CDR2 is FQGTGA.

As concerns this clonotype: Just one base apart from a much larger clone, this may be a read error. In DNA form, the CDR3 reads TGTGTCATCAGTGAGACCTACGAGCAGTACTTC. This sequence encodes CVISETYEQYF. The chain carries TRBV10-3 and TRBJ2-7; D not certain. The CDR3 has 11 amino acids. CDR1 and CDR2 from the germline V gene are ENHRY and SYGVKD.

This clonotype has ten or more counts. The chain links TRBV7-9 to TRBJ2-7; TRBD1 matches 9 bases. The V segment lost 3 bases and the J segment 3 bases; nucleotides outside the gene matches: 3. The CDR3 totals 14 residues. CDR1 and CDR2 (germline): SEHNR, FQNEAQ (reference sequence). The CDR3 region has the DNA TGTGCCAGCAGCTTGGGACAGGGCCTCTACGAGCAGTACTTC. Residues: CASSLGQGLYEQYF. The variable domain in full, completed from reference TRBV7-9 and TRBJ2-7, reads DTGVSQNPRHKITKRGQNVTFRCDPISEHNRLYWYRQTLGQGPEFLTYFQNEAQLEKSRLLSDRFSAERPKGSFSTLEIQRTEQGDSAMYLCASSLGQGLYEQYFGPGTRLTVT.

This clonotype occurred many times. The chain links TRBV20-1 to TRBJ2-1; tentatively, D is TRBD1 (5 bases). Deletions cut 5 bases from V and 7 bases from J, with 9 bases between. The CDR3 is 11 amino acids. Germline V gives CDR1 DFQATT, CDR2 SNEGSKA (reference sequence). The CDR3: CSAPGFNEQFF. The CDR3 DNA reads TGCAGTGCTCCAGGGTTTAATGAGCAGTTCTTC.

This clonotype was picked up many times. The chain is built from TRBV7-9 and TRBJ2-4; possibly TRBD2 for D (6 bases). CDR1 SEHNR and CDR2 FQNEAQ come from the germline V gene (reference sequence). V was shortened by 5 bases and J by 1 base, with 18 bases between the two germline ends. The CDR3 has 17 amino acids. The CDR3 DNA reads as TGTGCCAGCAGCCCTCTCATCGGGACTCCCGCCAAAAACATTCAGTACTTC. This sequence encodes CASSPLIGTPAKNIQYF.

This clonotype was detected ten times or more. The chain joins TRBV7-8 to TRBJ2-1; the D gene is possibly TRBD1 (6 bases). Trimming pared 6 bases from V and 4 bases from J, leaving 10 bases between. CDR1 is SGHVS and CDR2 is FQNEAQ in the germline V gene. The length of the CDR3 is 13 residues. The CDR3 DNA reads as TGTGCCAGCAGATCAGGGGAGTACAATGAGCAGTTCTTC. This translates into CASRSGEYNEQFF.

On this clonotype: This may come from a read error, since a much larger clone is one base off. The chain combines TRBV5-1 with TRBJ2-7; tentatively, D is TRBD1 (5 bases). Trimming removed 7 bases at V and 5 bases at J, with 13 bases between. This CDR3 contains 12 residues. Germline V gene lookup returns CDR1 SGHRS and CDR2 YFSETQ. The DNA of the CDR3 is TGCGCCAGCCGCGCGCAGGGAAACGAGCAGTACTTC. The encoded protein is CASRAQGNEQYF.

Points on this clonotype: A much larger clone sits a single nucleotide away, making a read error possible. The chain uses TRBV27 and TRBJ2-6, with no clear D. CDR1 is MNHEY and CDR2 is SMNVEV in the germline V gene (reference sequence). The CDR3 sequence is 16 residues long. V lost 5 bases and J 0 bases, leaving 11 bases between the germline ends. The CDR3 coding sequence is TGTGCCAGCAGTCTCGGCCTGTTCTCTGGGGCCAACGTCCTGACTTTC. Translation gives CASSLGLFSGANVLTF.

This clonotype has a count of ten or more. This chain joins TRBV20-1 and TRBJ1-2, with D unclear. V was shortened by 0 bases and J by 0 bases, with 17 bases between the two germline ends. Germline CDR1 DFQATT, CDR2 SNEGSKA (reference sequence). The CDR3 runs 17 residues. The CDR3 loop is CSARDTVFFAPNYGYTF. CDR3 sequence (DNA): TGCAGTGCTAGAGATACGGTTTTTTTCGCCCCTAACTATGGCTACACCTTC.

There are a few counts of this clonotype. A read error may be the cause here, since a much bigger clone is one base away. The chain recombines TRBV20-1 with TRBJ2-7; no reliable D call. Germline CDR1 and CDR2: DFQATT and SNEGSKA (reference sequence). V dropped 1 base and J dropped 4 bases, with 5 bases sitting between them. There are 11 residues in the CDR3. For the CDR3, the DNA is TGCAGTGCTAGAGGGAAGTACGAGCAGTACTTC. Amino acid sequence: CSARGKYEQYF.

This clonotype showed up many times. V usage is TRBV20-1 and J usage is TRBJ1-5; D is unresolved. V lost 5 bases to trimming and J lost 1 base, with 21 bases between them. The CDR3 consists of 17 residues. Germline lookup yields CDR1 DFQATT and CDR2 SNEGSKA (reference sequence). CDR3 protein: CSASGVRARGSNQPQHF. As DNA, the CDR3 is TGCAGTGCTTCTGGTGTGAGGGCCCGAGGAAGCAATCAGCCCCAGCATTTT.

Ten or more counts support this clonotype. This chain connects TRBV2 to TRBJ2-1; 9 bases map to TRBD2. CDR1 and CDR2 (germline): SNHLY, FYNNEI. This CDR3 has 15 residues. V shed 8 bases, J shed 7 bases, and the junction held 12 bases outside the gene matches. CDR3 residues: CASGMGLAGTNEQFF. The CDR3 coding sequence is TGTGCCAGCGGGATGGGACTAGCTGGGACAAATGAGCAGTTCTTC. Based on the CDR3 plus reference TRBV2 and TRBJ2-1, the full variable domain is EPEVTQTPSHQVTQMGQEVILRCVPISNHLYFYWYRQILGQKVEFLVSFYNNEISEKSEIFDDQFSVERPDGSNFTLKIRSTKLEDSAMYFCASGMGLAGTNEQFFGPGTRLTVL.

This clonotype was detected a few times. The rearrangement links TRBV18 to TRBJ2-7, with 9 bases matching TRBD1. After removal of 3 bases from V and 5 bases from J, the junction contained 8 bases not matched to a gene. This CDR3 has 15 amino acids. In germline, CDR1 is KGHSH, CDR2 LQKENI. CDR3: CASSPSGQGFDEQYF. The CDR3 coding sequence is TGTGCCAGCTCACCTTCAGGACAGGGGTTCGACGAGCAGTACTTC.

This clonotype was counted ten times or more. The rearrangement uses TRBV28 and TRBJ2-5; weak D call: TRBD1 (5 bases). Trimming removed 6 bases at V and 4 bases at J, with 15 bases between. The CDR3 is 14 amino acids. CDR1 is MDHEN and CDR2 is SYDVKM in the germline V gene. In nucleotides, the CDR3 is TGTGCCAGCAGGAGCACAGGTTCGCGAGAGACCCAGTACTTC. Its translation is CASRSTGSRETQYF.

Remarks on this clonotype: A far bigger clonotype differs at one base, so this is likely a read error. The chain links TRBV7-2 to TRBJ2-1, with a tentative D call TRBD2 (6 bases). V shed 5 bases and J shed 9 bases, with 29 bases lying between them. The CDR3 runs to 18 residues. Germline loops: CDR1 SGHTA, CDR2 FQGNSA. CDR3 DNA: TGTGCCAGCAGCCGCCCTACCAGGTCGCTAACGGGAGAAGGTGAGCAGTTCTTC. As protein: CASSRPTRSLTGEGEQFF.

There are many counts of this clonotype. The chain links TRBV19 to TRBJ2-2; 10 nucleotides agree with TRBD2. CDR3 length: 15 residues. V dropped 9 bases and J dropped 6; count of bases not matched to a gene: 10. Germline V lookup: CDR1 LNHDA, CDR2 SQIVND (reference sequence). Written as DNA, the CDR3 is TGTGCCAGCCGGCGGCTAGCGGGAGTGCCCGGGGAGCTGTTTTTT. This translates into CASRRLAGVPGELFF.

This clonotype was picked up a small number of times. With a much larger clone just one base away, this may be a read error. This rearrangement joins TRBV28 to TRBJ1-5; no clear D. CDR3 size: 14 residues. Trimming removed 1 base from V and 4 bases from J, with 8 bases in between. The germline gives CDR1 MDHEN, CDR2 SYDVKM. CDR3 DNA: TGTGCCAGCAGTTTATTACAGTTTAATCAGCCCCAGCATTTT. Protein: CASSLLQFNQPQHF.